A single sample is the source of the 24 T cell receptor beta chains below, sequenced in a study of metastatic and nonmetastatic thyroid tumors. Using MiXCR, TCRdb re-called clones from the PCR reads. This table has 25,000 to 30,000 clones, less than 30% appearing once. Until they underwent thyroid surgery, no patient had received any treatment. The sample comprised blood. Receptor source: a female donor with papillary thyroid cancer or a benign thyroid nodule (not recorded which). Some clones in this sample may be carry-over from other donors' samples.

Concerning this clone itself: This could be a read error, since a much larger clone is one nucleotide away. This sample also contains other DNA sequences that code for the same CDR3. V is TRBV20-1 and J is TRBJ2-3; 7 positions agree with TRBD1. Losses at the gene ends were 1 base for V and 0 bases for J; bases not matched to a gene: 22. The CDR3 totals 21 residues. The germline V gene has CDR1 DFQATT and CDR2 SNEGSKA (reference sequence). The CDR3 DNA reads as TGCAGTGCTAGAGCTCTTAACAGACCAGACAGGGCCCATCGGAGCACAGATACGCAGTATTTT. It yields the protein CSARALNRPDRAHRSTDTQYF.

The rearrangement links TRBV30 to TRBJ1-2, with a weak D call TRBD1 (5 bases). CDR3 length: 12 residues. V lost 6 bases and J lost 4, with 12 bases in between. Per germline, CDR1 GTSNPN and CDR2 SVGIG (reference sequence). In DNA, the CDR3 is TGTGCCTGCAAGGGACGGATCTATGGCTACACCTTC. This encodes CACKGRIYGYTF.

This clone came up many times. This may come from a read error, since a much larger clone is one base off. Other DNA variants within this sample encode the same CDR3. The chain carries TRBV6-7 and TRBJ2-2; D tentatively reads TRBD1 or TRBD2 (5 bases each). TRBV6-7 is an ORF, and what it does is uncertain. This CDR3 is 15 amino acids long. The CDR3 here is CASSYSSSGTGELFF. CDR3 DNA sequence: TGTGCCAGCAGTTACTCGAGTTCTGGGACCGGAGAGCTGTTTTTT.

The table lists this clone with many counts. The rearrangement links TRBV9 to TRBJ1-2; D call uncertain. The CDR3 is 12 amino acids. V shed 4 bases and J shed 4 bases, with 8 bases lying between them. CDR1 is SGDLS and CDR2 is YYNGEE in the germline V gene. The CDR3 reads CASSTRTYGYTF. CDR3 nucleotides: TGTGCCAGCAGCACCCGGACCTATGGCTACACCTTC.

This clone was seen ten or more times. The chain uses TRBV5-1 and TRBJ2-5; D ambiguous. The CDR3 length is 13 residues. V lost 2 bases and J 2 bases, leaving 7 bases between the germline ends. Germline V lookup: CDR1 SGHRS, CDR2 YFSETQ. CDR3 amino acids: CASSFQQQETQYF. The CDR3 DNA reads TGCGCCAGCAGCTTTCAACAGCAAGAGACCCAGTACTTC.

As for this clone: A read error may explain this, as a much larger clone is one base away. Other nucleotide sequences in the sample specify the same CDR3. CDR3: CASSDNRNQPQHF. The CDR3 DNA reads TGTGCCAGCTCCGATAATCGCAATCAGCCCCAGCATTTC. The chain combines TRBV18 with TRBJ1-5; D is unclear. The CDR3 runs to 13 residues. Germline loops: CDR1 KGHSH, CDR2 LQKENI.

This clone was observed at least ten times. This chain uses TRBV9 with TRBJ1-2; no firm D call. Germline V lookup: CDR1 SGDLS, CDR2 YYNGEE. This CDR3 spans 12 amino acids. Deletions cut 4 bases from V and 4 bases from J, with 8 bases between. In DNA form, the CDR3 reads TGTGCCAGCAGCCTGGACCGCTATGGCTACACCTTC. It codes for CASSLDRYGYTF. The whole variable domain, remainder taken from reference TRBV9 and TRBJ1-2, is DSGVTQTPKHLITATGQRVTLRCSPRSGDLSVYWYQQSLDQGLQFLIQYYNGEERAKGNILERFSAQQFPDLHSELNLSSLELGDSALYFCASSLDRYGYTFGSGTRLTVV.

This clone has a handful of counts. The chain combines TRBV6-4 with TRBJ1-5; a weak D match, TRBD1 (5 bases). Deletions cut 2 bases from V and 2 bases from J, with 7 bases between. The CDR3 consists of 14 residues. Per germline, CDR1 MRHNA and CDR2 SNTAGT. The CDR3: CASSDGGGNQPQHF. CDR3 sequence (DNA): TGTGCCAGCAGTGACGGGGGTGGCAATCAGCCCCAGCATTTT.

The J gene is TRBJ2-7, the V gene TRBV7-2, with D perhaps matching TRBD1 or TRBD2 (6 bases each). There are 14 residues in the CDR3. The V gene lost 7 bases and the J gene lost 7 bases, with 20 bases spanning the gap. Germline loops: CDR1 SGHTA, CDR2 FQGNSA. CDR3 region: CASTGGETPGEQYF. DNA of the CDR3: TGTGCCAGCACCGGGGGCGAAACCCCGGGGGAGCAGTACTTC.

In regard to this clone: A junction end diverges from the germline sequence, so it may reflect a read error. The chain joins TRBV10-1 to TRBJ2-3, with 11 bases matching TRBD1. The germline CDR1 and CDR2 sequences are WNHNN and SYGVQD (reference sequence). CDR3 length: 14 residues. The CDR3 here is CATTGDRGKDKQYF. CDR3 bases: TGCGCCACCACCGGGGACAGGGGGAAAGATAAGCAGTATTTT.

Notes on this clone: An end of the junction differs from the germline gene, which may be a read error. The V call is TRBV19, the J call TRBJ2-1; tentatively, D is TRBD1 or TRBD2 (5 bases each). CDR1 and CDR2 from the germline V gene are LNHDA and SQIVND (reference sequence). The CDR3 totals 14 residues. CDR3 residues: CASSFGDDYNEQFF. The CDR3 nucleotides are TGTGCCAGTAGCTTCGGGGACGATTACAATGAGCAGTTCTTT.

In the case of this clone: A single base separates this from a much larger clone, so it may be a read error. This sequence joins TRBV24-1 and TRBJ2-3; weak D call: TRBD1 (5 bases). This CDR3 spans 14 amino acids. With 4 bases removed from V and 10 bases from J, the gap between germline ends came to 17 bases. CDR1 and CDR2 (germline): KGHDR, SFDVKD. Here the CDR3 DNA reads TGTGCCACCAGTGAGGGCAGGGCACCGAAGCCGCAGTATTTT. It codes for CATSEGRAPKPQYF.

This chain joins TRBV20-1 and TRBJ2-7, with 10 bases that match TRBD2. Germline V CDR1 and CDR2: DFQATT, SNEGSKA (reference sequence). This CDR3 region has 16 residues. V lost 6 bases to trimming and J lost 5 bases; unmatched junction nucleotides: 16. CDR3 DNA sequence: TGCAGTGCCCTGCGCCTTAGCGGGAGGAACAACGACGAGCAGTACTTC. It is translated as CSALRLSGRNNDEQYF.

This clone was detected ten times or more. This chain uses TRBV18 with TRBJ2-1; D may be TRBD2 (5 bases). Germline V CDR1 and CDR2: KGHSH, LQKENI. V was trimmed by 1 base and J by 5 bases, leaving 12 bases between them. The CDR3 runs to 15 residues. The CDR3 sequence: CASSPHPGSHNEQFF. The CDR3 region has the DNA TGTGCCAGCTCACCACACCCTGGGAGCCACAATGAGCAGTTCTTC.

The chain has TRBV11-1 and TRBJ2-7; 11 bases match TRBD2. From germline, CDR1 is SGHAT and CDR2 FQDESV (reference sequence). The CDR3 is 16 residues long. V lost 5 bases to trimming and J lost 1 base; unmatched junction nucleotides: 7. The CDR3 DNA reads as TGTGCCAGCAGCCCCCGACTAGCGGGATGGTCCTACGAGCAGTACTTC. Translating gives CASSPRLAGWSYEQYF.

The J gene is TRBJ1-2, the V gene TRBV20-1; 7 bases align to TRBD1. After removal of 3 bases from V and 5 bases from J, the junction contained 6 bases not matched to a gene. Germline V gene sequence: CDR1 DFQATT, CDR2 SNEGSKA (reference sequence). This CDR3 is built from 13 residues. CDR3 DNA: TGCAGTGCTAGCGCCAGGGGGATATATGGCTACACCTTC. Protein sequence: CSASARGIYGYTF.

The sample holds a few counts of this clone. V and J are TRBV6-5 and TRBJ2-7, with TRBD2 matching 7 bases. Per the germline V gene, CDR1 is MNHEY and CDR2 is SVGAGI. After removal of 7 bases from V and 4 bases from J, the junction contained 10 bases not matched to a gene. This CDR3 region has 14 residues. The CDR3 DNA sequence: TGTGCCAGCATTTCTACCGGGACTATATACGAGCAGTACTTC. Its translation: CASISTGTIYEQYF.

V usage is TRBV7-9 and J usage is TRBJ1-1; D is unresolved. The CDR3 length is 14 residues. V was cut by 5 bases and J by 6 bases, with 16 bases left in between. Germline lookup yields CDR1 SEHNR and CDR2 FQNEAQ (reference sequence). The CDR3 bases are TGTGCCAGCAGCCTTGCGAGGTCGGCCCCTGAAGCTTTCTTT. Protein product: CASSLARSAPEAFF.

By its share, this clone is medium-sized. The chain employs TRBV30 and TRBJ1-2; D gene unclear. The CDR3 totals 14 residues. The V end lost 0 bases, the J end lost 5 bases, and 13 bases lay between the germline ends. Germline loops: CDR1 GTSNPN, CDR2 SVGIG (reference sequence). The CDR3 protein is CAWSVTGFGYGYTF. Here the CDR3 DNA reads TGTGCCTGGAGTGTAACGGGTTTTGGGTATGGCTACACCTTC. The variable domain in full, completed from reference TRBV30 and TRBJ1-2, reads SQTIHQWPATLVQPVGSPLSLECTVEGTSNPNLYWYRQAAGRGLQLLFYSVGIGQISSEVPQNLSASRPQDRQFILSSKKLLLSDSGFYLCAWSVTGFGYGYTFGSGTRLTVV.

A few counts support this clone. Its ends do not fully match the called genes, so a read error is possible. The chain joins TRBV7-8 to TRBJ1-2, with D uncertain. Per the germline V gene, CDR1 is SGHVS and CDR2 is FQNEAQ. There are 11 residues in the CDR3. CDR3 protein: CASGLGHGYTF. The CDR3 DNA reads as TGTGCCAGCGGCTTAGGGCATGGCTACACCTTC.

At least ten counts were recorded for this clone. J is TRBJ2-6 and V is TRBV4-2, with D possibly being TRBD2 (6 bases). Germline assignment: CDR1 LGHNA and CDR2 YNFKEQ. V lost 0 bases and J 2 bases, leaving 14 bases between the germline ends. The CDR3 spans 18 residues. CDR3 sequence reads: CASSQDPDGGTGANVLTF. In nucleotides, the CDR3 is TGTGCCAGCAGCCAAGATCCGGATGGGGGGACTGGGGCCAACGTCCTGACTTTC.

V is TRBV9 and J is TRBJ1-3, with unresolved D. V lost 4 bases to trimming and J lost 9 bases, with 14 bases between them. This CDR3 region has 13 residues. Germline CDR1 reads SGDLS; CDR2 reads YYNGEE. Here the CDR3 reads CASSLLNEGTIYF. CDR3 nucleotide sequence: TGTGCCAGCAGCTTACTTAACGAGGGCACCATATATTTT.

This clone has ten or more counts. The chain carries TRBV15 and TRBJ2-7; TRBD2 agrees at 7 bases. V gave up 0 bases and J gave up 2 bases; unmatched junction bases: 1. CDR3 length equals 14 residues. The germline V gene encodes CDR1 LNHNV and CDR2 YYDKDF (reference sequence). The CDR3 region has the DNA TGTGCCACCAGCAGAGATCGGGAGGCCTACGAGCAGTACTTC. Residues: CATSRDREAYEQYF.

CDR3 in amino acids: CASSLGGVAGANVLTF. CDR3 in DNA: TGTGCCAGCAGCTTAGGGGGAGTTGCTGGGGCCAACGTCCTGACTTTC. The chain carries TRBV7-3 and TRBJ2-6; possibly TRBD1 or TRBD2 for D (5 bases each). This CDR3 has 16 residues. The V end was cut by 2 bases, the J end by 2 bases, with 10 bases between. Germline CDR1 reads SGHTA; CDR2 reads FQGTGA.